A single T cell receptor (beta chain) is shown here with its context. These data come from a study of blood T cell repertoires in COVID-19. About the study: There were acute and convalescent COVID-19 samples, and they came from the United States, Italy and Spain. T cells, B-cell-depleted T cells, or PBMCs provided the cDNA or gDNA that served as material.

Authors' processing steps: Reference gene primer amplification gave estimated nucleated cell counts. TCRdb keeps only in-frame clones here, not all; method: immunoSEQ multiplex PCR. V and J calls and clone size are as listed in that table; D and trimming were resolved from the DNA. Found here are some 100,000 clones, about 89% of them singletons; the top ten hold roughly 10%. Germline CDR1 and CDR2: MNHEY and SMNVEV (reference sequence). This CDR3 region has 12 residues. Trimming pared 5 bases from V and 3 bases from J, leaving 8 bases between. The sequenced sample was peripheral blood. The receptor comes from a woman in her 30s with acute or convalescent COVID-19. This chain links TRBV27 with TRBJ2-7; possibly TRBD1 for D (5 bases). The CDR3 sequence: CASSTDSYEQYF. The CDR3 DNA is TGTGCCAGCAGTACCGACAGCTACGAGCAGTACTTC.